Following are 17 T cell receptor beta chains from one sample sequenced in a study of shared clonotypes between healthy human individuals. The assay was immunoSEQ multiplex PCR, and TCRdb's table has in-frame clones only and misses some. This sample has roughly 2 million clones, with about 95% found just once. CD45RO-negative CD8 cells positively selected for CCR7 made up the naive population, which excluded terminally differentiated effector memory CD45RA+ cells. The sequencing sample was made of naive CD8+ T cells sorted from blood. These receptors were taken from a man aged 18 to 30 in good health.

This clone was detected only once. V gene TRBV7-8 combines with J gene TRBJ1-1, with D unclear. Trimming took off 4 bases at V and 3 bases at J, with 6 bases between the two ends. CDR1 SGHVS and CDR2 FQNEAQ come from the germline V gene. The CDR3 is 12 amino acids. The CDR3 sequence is CASSWLDTEAFF. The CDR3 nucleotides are TGTGCCAGCAGCTGGCTGGACACTGAAGCTTTCTTT. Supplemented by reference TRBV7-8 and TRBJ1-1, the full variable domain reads GAGVSQSPRYKVAKRGQDVALRCDPISGHVSLFWYQQALGQGPEFLTYFQNEAQLDKSGLPSDRFFAERPEGSVSTLKIQRTQQEDSAVYLCASSWLDTEAFFGQGTRLTVV.

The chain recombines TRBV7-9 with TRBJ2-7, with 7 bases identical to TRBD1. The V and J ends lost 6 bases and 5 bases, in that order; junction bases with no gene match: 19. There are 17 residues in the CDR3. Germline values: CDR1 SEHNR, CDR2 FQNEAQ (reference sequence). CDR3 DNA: TGTGCCAGCAGTCACGACCCGATGACAGGGAGAGTCGACGAGCAGTACTTC. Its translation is CASSHDPMTGRVDEQYF.

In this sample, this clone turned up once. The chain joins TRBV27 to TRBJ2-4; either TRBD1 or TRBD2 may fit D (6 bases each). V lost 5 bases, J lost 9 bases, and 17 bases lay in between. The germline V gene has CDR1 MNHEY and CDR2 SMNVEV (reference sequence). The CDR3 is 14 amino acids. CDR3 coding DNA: TGTGCCAGCAGTCTGATCGGCGAGGGGGGCATTCAGTACTTC. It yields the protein CASSLIGEGGIQYF.

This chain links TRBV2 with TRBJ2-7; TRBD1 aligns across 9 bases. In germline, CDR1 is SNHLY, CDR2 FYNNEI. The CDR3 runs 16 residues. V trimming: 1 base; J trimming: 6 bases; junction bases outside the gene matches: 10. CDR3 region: CASSEDLETGGIEQYF. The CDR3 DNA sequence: TGTGCCAGCAGTGAAGATCTCGAGACAGGGGGTATCGAGCAGTACTTC.

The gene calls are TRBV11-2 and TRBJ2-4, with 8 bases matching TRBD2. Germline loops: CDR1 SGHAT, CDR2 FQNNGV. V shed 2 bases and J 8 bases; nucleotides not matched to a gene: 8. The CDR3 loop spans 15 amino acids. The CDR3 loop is CASSLTPSGGDIQYF. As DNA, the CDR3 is TGTGCCAGCAGCTTAACCCCCAGCGGGGGAGACATTCAGTACTTC.

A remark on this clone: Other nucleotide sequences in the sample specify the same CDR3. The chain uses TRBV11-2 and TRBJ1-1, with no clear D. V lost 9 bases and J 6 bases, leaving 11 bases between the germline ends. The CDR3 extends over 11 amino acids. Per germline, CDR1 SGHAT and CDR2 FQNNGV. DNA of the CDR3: TGTGCCAGTAGCCCCGGGGCTGAAGCTTTCTTT. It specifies CASSPGAEAFF.

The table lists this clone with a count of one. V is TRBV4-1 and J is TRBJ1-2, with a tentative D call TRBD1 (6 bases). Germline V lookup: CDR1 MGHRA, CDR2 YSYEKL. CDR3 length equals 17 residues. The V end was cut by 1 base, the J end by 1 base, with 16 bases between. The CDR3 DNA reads TGCGCCAGCAGCCAAGCCGAGAGCGGGGGCCTTAACTATGGCTACACCTTC. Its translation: CASSQAESGGLNYGYTF.

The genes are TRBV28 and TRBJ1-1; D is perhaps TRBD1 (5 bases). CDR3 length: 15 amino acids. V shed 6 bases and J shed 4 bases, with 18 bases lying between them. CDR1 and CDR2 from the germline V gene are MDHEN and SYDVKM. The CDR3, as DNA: TGTGCCAGCAGGTCCCCACGGGGGATAGTCACTGAAGCTTTCTTT. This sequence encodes CASRSPRGIVTEAFF.

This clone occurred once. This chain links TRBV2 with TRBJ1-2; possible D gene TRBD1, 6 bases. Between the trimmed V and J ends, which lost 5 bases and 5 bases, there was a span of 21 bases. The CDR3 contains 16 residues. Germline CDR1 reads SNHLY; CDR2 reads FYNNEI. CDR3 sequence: CASSSGTPLARYGYTF. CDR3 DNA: TGTGCCAGCAGTTCCGGGACACCCTTGGCTCGATATGGCTACACCTTC.

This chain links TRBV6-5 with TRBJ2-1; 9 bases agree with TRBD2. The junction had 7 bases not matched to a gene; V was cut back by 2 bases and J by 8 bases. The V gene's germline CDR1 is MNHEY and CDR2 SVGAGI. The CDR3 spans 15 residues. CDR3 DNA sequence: TGTGCCAGCAGTTACATGCGGGAGGGCCCAGATGAGCAGTTCTTC. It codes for CASSYMREGPDEQFF.

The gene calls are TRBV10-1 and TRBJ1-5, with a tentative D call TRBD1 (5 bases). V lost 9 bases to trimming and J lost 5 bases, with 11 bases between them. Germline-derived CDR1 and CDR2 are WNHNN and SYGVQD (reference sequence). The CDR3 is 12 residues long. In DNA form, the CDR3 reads TGCGCCAGAGACAGAGGCTATCAGCCCCAGCATTTT. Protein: CARDRGYQPQHF.

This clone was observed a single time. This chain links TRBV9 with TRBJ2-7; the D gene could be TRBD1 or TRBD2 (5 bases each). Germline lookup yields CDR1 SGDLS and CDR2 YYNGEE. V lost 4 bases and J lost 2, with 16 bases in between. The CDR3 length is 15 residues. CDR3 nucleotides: TGTGCCAGCAGCCCCTCCGGGGCTAGCACCTACGAGCAGTACTTC. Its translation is CASSPSGASTYEQYF.

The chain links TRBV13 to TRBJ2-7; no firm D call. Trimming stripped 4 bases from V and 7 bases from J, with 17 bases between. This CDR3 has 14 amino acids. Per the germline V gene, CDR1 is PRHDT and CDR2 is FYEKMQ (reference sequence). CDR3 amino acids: CASSSRASPSEQYF. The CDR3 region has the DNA TGTGCCAGCAGCTCTAGGGCGAGTCCCTCGGAGCAGTACTTC.

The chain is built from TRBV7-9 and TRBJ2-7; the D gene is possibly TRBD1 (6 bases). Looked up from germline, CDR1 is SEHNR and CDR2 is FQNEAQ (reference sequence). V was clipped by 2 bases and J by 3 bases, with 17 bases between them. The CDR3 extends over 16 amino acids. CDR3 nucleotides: TGTGCCAGCAGCTTATATCAGTGGGGGCCTAACTACGAGCAGTACTTC. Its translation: CASSLYQWGPNYEQYF.

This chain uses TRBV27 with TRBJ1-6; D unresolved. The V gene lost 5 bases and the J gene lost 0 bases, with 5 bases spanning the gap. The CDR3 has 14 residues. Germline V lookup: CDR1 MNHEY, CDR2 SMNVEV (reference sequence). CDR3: CASSLRSYNSPLHF. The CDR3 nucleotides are TGTGCCAGCAGTCTCCGCTCCTATAATTCACCCCTCCACTTT.

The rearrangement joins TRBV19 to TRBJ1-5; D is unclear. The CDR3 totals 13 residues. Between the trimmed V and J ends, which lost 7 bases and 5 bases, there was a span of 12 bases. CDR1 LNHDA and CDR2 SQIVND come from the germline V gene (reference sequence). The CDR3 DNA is TGTGCCAGTAATGAGGGAGGTCATCAGCCCCAGCATTTT. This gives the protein CASNEGGHQPQHF.

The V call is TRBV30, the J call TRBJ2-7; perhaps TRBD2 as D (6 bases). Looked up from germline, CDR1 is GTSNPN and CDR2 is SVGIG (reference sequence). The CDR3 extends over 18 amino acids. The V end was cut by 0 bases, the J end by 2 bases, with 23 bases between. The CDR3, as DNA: TGTGCCTGGAGTGTAGCCCCCCGTCTGGCGGGGCTACCCTACGAGCAGTACTTC. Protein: CAWSVAPRLAGLPYEQYF.